The next 9 T cell receptor beta chains were all read from a single sample in a study of Ad26.COV2.S vaccination and SARS-CoV-2 variants. Documented treatment: about 20 received Ad26.COV2.S at low or high dose, single or two shots; roughly 5 received placebo; per-sample allocation not given. After the first vaccine or placebo injection, samples were drawn on day 63. The protocol was immunoSEQ multiplex PCR, while the TCRdb copy is restricted to in-frame clones and leaves out a portion. The sample yields around 450,000 clones, approximately 90% seen once. Sequencing used peripheral blood, obtained in a trial of Ad26.COV2.S vaccine versus placebo. The receptors derive from a person aged 18-65 years who received the Ad26.COV2.S COVID-19 vaccine or a placebo.

This clone was counted once. The chain links TRBV3-1 (or the pseudogene TRBV3-2) to TRBJ2-1, with 10 bases fitting TRBD2. With V trimmed by 1 base and J by 1 base, 1 base remained unmatched. The CDR3 has 16 residues. Germline V CDR1 and CDR2: LGHDT, YNNKEL (reference sequence). CDR3 amino acids: CASSQVAGGSYNEQFF. For the CDR3, the DNA is TGTGCCAGCAGCCAAGTAGCGGGAGGTTCCTACAATGAGCAGTTCTTC.

The V and J genes are TRBV4-2 and TRBJ1-2; possibly TRBD1 for D (5 bases). CDR1 is LGHNA and CDR2 is YNFKEQ in the germline V gene. Deletions cut 1 base from V and 4 bases from J, with 10 bases between. CDR3 length equals 14 residues. CDR3 protein: CASSQVAGTYGYTF. The CDR3 DNA reads TGTGCCAGCAGCCAAGTTGCTGGGACCTATGGCTACACCTTC.

This chain uses TRBV18 with TRBJ2-1, with a possible D match to TRBD1 (6 bases). Germline V lookup: CDR1 KGHSH, CDR2 LQKENI. The CDR3 consists of 14 residues. V was pared by 0 bases and J by 6 bases, with 9 bases between. CDR3 amino acids: CASSPPFRGNEQFF. In nucleotides, the CDR3 is TGTGCCAGCTCACCACCTTTCAGGGGCAATGAGCAGTTCTTC.

V gene TRBV5-1 combines with J gene TRBJ2-7; D gene uncertain. Germline values: CDR1 SGHRS, CDR2 YFSETQ. Between the trimmed V and J ends, which lost 1 base and 4 bases, there was a span of 15 bases. CDR3 length: 15 amino acids. The chain's CDR3 is CASSLTEANEYEQYF. DNA of the CDR3: TGCGCCAGCAGCTTGACTGAGGCCAACGAGTACGAGCAGTACTTC.

Here the CDR3 reads CASPIEGGPGNEQFF. Here the CDR3 DNA reads TGTGCCAGCCCCATCGAGGGGGGGCCCGGCAATGAGCAGTTCTTC. The genes are TRBV5-6 and TRBJ2-1; maybe TRBD2 (7 bases). The germline V gene encodes CDR1 SGHDT and CDR2 YYEEEE. V dropped 7 bases and J dropped 6 bases, with 20 bases sitting between them. CDR3 length equals 15 residues.

The chain uses TRBV6-6 and TRBJ1-2; 7 bases map to TRBD1. Germline loops: CDR1 MNHNY, CDR2 SVGAGI (reference sequence). V lost 2 bases to trimming and J lost 4 bases; unmatched junction nucleotides: 7. The CDR3 extends over 15 amino acids. CDR3 nucleotides: TGTGCCAGCAGTTACCTTCGGGACAGCTTCTATGGCTACACCTTC. It encodes CASSYLRDSFYGYTF.

The rearrangement links TRBV5-1 to TRBJ2-1; D gene ambiguous. CDR1 SGHRS and CDR2 YFSETQ come from the germline V gene. The CDR3 covers 14 residues. V was shortened by 5 bases and J by 0 bases, with 9 bases between the two germline ends. CDR3 in amino acids: CASRMIPSYNEQFF. The DNA for the CDR3 is TGCGCCAGCAGAATGATCCCCTCCTACAATGAGCAGTTCTTC.

The chain joins TRBV14 to TRBJ2-1; D remains ambiguous. Germline V gives CDR1 SGHDN, CDR2 FVKESK. Trimming cost V 1 base and J 0 bases, with 4 bases left between them. CDR3 length: 14 amino acids. The CDR3 sequence: CASSQVTSYNEQFF. The CDR3 DNA reads as TGTGCCAGCAGCCAAGTTACCTCCTACAATGAGCAGTTCTTC.

This rearrangement joins TRBV10-3 to TRBJ2-1, with TRBD2 matching 10 bases. Germline CDR1 reads ENHRY; CDR2 reads SYGVKD. The CDR3 extends over 15 amino acids. The J segment lost 7 bases and the V segment lost 4 bases, leaving 7 bases of the junction unmatched. The CDR3 bases are TGTGCCATCAGTGGGCTAGCGGGAGATGTGAATGAGCAGTTCTTC. Protein product: CAISGLAGDVNEQFF.